Presented here are 9 T cell receptor beta chains from one specimen sequenced in a study of neurological immune-mediated disorders. TCRdb called the 5' RACE reads again in MiXCR, with one record for every CDR3 protein. The sample carries 71,000 or so distinct CDR3 sequences, 4.5% to 6.5% recorded once. Sequencing was carried out using PBMCs. The receptors derive from a woman under 40 with multiple sclerosis.

In this sample, this clonotype turned up many times. The chain has TRBV3-1 and TRBJ2-6, with TRBD2 matching over 14 bases. This CDR3 spans 20 amino acids. The trim removed 7 bases at V and 0 bases at J, leaving 11 bases unmatched. The V gene's germline CDR1 is LGHDT and CDR2 YNNKEL (reference sequence). CDR3: CASTNQGTSGGPSGANVLTF. DNA of the CDR3: TGTGCCAGCACCAACCAAGGGACTAGCGGGGGACCCTCTGGGGCCAACGTCCTGACTTTC.

This clonotype has ten or more counts. The CDR3: CSAREGQGPRETQYF. The CDR3 DNA is TGCAGTGCTAGGGAGGGACAGGGCCCGCGGGAGACCCAGTACTTC. The chain has TRBV20-1 and TRBJ2-5; 9 nucleotides align to TRBD1. The CDR3 loop spans 15 amino acids. V shed 3 bases and J 5 bases; nucleotides not matched to a gene: 10. Germline V gene lookup returns CDR1 DFQATT and CDR2 SNEGSKA (reference sequence).

This clonotype was counted at least ten times. The genes are TRBV20-1 and TRBJ2-4; 13 bases match TRBD2. The germline CDR1 and CDR2 sequences are DFQATT and SNEGSKA (reference sequence). V dropped 4 bases and J dropped 2; count of bases not matched to a gene: 8. This CDR3 is 17 amino acids long. The CDR3 DNA is TGCAGTGCTATCCGGACTAGCGGGGGTATTACCAAAAACATTCAGTACTTC. Protein product: CSAIRTSGGITKNIQYF.

Regarding this clonotype: This could be a read error, since a much larger clone is one nucleotide away. The chain has TRBV5-6 and TRBJ2-7; D ambiguous. Germline V CDR1 and CDR2: SGHDT, YYEEEE. This CDR3 spans 14 amino acids. The CDR3 reads CASSLRSRSYAQYF. In nucleotides, the CDR3 is TGTGCCAGCAGCTTGAGGAGCAGATCCTACGCGCAGTACTTC.

In this sample, this clonotype turned up a few times. This chain uses TRBV12-3 or TRBV12-4 with TRBJ2-7; 7 nucleotides align to TRBD2. The CDR3 runs 15 residues. The V gene end was trimmed by 5 bases and the J gene end by 0 bases; junction bases not matched to a gene: 7. The CDR3 region is CASSPPSGASYEQYF. DNA of the CDR3: TGTGCCAGCAGTCCTCCTAGCGGAGCCTCCTACGAGCAGTACTTC.

This clonotype was detected a few times. A single base separates this from a much larger clone, so it may be a read error. The chain couples TRBV24-1 to TRBJ1-5, with D unresolved. Per germline, CDR1 KGHDR and CDR2 SFDVKD. There are 13 residues in the CDR3. The CDR3 is CANSDSGNQPQHF. DNA for the CDR3: TGTGCCAACAGTGATTCGGGAAATCAGCCCCAGCATTTT.

This clonotype was counted a few times. The rearrangement uses TRBV11-2 and TRBJ2-5, with TRBD1 matching 10 bases. This CDR3 has 17 residues. V was pared by 1 base and J by 5 bases, with 10 bases of the junction left unmatched. Germline V gives CDR1 SGHAT, CDR2 FQNNGV. This chain's CDR3 is CASSLGLGQGTSETQYF. The CDR3 DNA follows: TGTGCCAGCAGCTTAGGCTTGGGACAGGGGACGTCGGAGACCCAGTACTTC.

This clonotype was counted many times. The chain combines TRBV10-2 with TRBJ1-4; D is undetermined. There are 15 residues in the CDR3. Germline V gene sequence: CDR1 WSHSY, CDR2 SAAADI. The V and J ends lost 7 bases and 0 bases respectively, with 12 bases between them. The DNA of the CDR3 is TGCGCCAGCACCCTGGCCCCCTCAACTAATGAAAAACTGTTTTTT. It yields the protein CASTLAPSTNEKLFF.

This clonotype showed up many times. The chain carries TRBV5-1 and TRBJ2-3; 10 bases are a match to TRBD1. From germline, CDR1 is SGHRS and CDR2 YFSETQ. With 5 bases clipped from V and 1 base from J, the junction kept 1 base outside the gene matches. This CDR3 region has 14 residues. The CDR3, as DNA: TGCGCCAGCAGGGGGACAGGGGGCACAGATACGCAGTATTTT. This sequence encodes CASRGTGGTDTQYF.